Detailed here is one T cell receptor beta chain. Next came a second PCR, run for roughly 7 to 12 cycles, which used a sample-barcoded 5' primer along with a J-beta primer mix. TCRdb reprocessed the 5' RACE reads with MiXCR, giving one entry per CDR3 protein. Among 1,500,000 or so distinct CDR3 sequences, roughly 43% were seen once, and the ten largest hold 4%. The V end was cut by 0 bases, the J end by 7 bases, with 10 bases between. Germline assignment: CDR1 SGHAT and CDR2 FQNNGV. There are 14 residues in the CDR3. This record comes from a study of blood T cells in healthy people across ages. Specimen: blood. The gene calls are TRBV11-2 and TRBJ2-1; D is undetermined. The sequence was collected from a woman between 18 and 29 years old in good health. The CDR3, as DNA: TGTGCCAGCAGCTTAGATTGGGCTGGAAATGAGCAGTTCTTC. Residues: CASSLDWAGNEQFF. Using reference TRBV11-2 and TRBJ2-1 for the parts outside the CDR3, the full variable domain is EAGVAQSPRYKIIEKRQSVAFWCNPISGHATLYWYQQILGQGPKLLIQFQNNGVVDDSQLPKDRFSAERLKGVDSTLKIQPAKLEDSAVYLCASSLDWAGNEQFFGPGTRLTVL.